Sequencing of this TCR beta chain was carried out in a study of cytomegalovirus exposure and HLA in healthy donors. Study-wide findings and caveats: Prior analysis indicated that the majority of TCR beta V segments exhibited productivity approximately 90% or approximately 30% of the time. Trimming of TCR beta V- and J-genes showed a link, identified in a later analysis, to a missense DCLRE1C variant. The CMV antigen specificity of a few CMV-associated chains was confirmed through in vitro analysis. A later analysis reportedly identified an Asian-associated ancestry cluster as carrying fewer N-insertions than the approximately 730-donor mean.

As for this clone: Its antigen is as yet unknown.

This PCR relied on a set of 60 Vbeta primers and 13 Jbeta primers. Sequencing was performed with immunoSEQ multiplex PCR; in TCRdb, only in-frame clones are kept and a portion is missing. The sample holds 200,000 to 250,000 clones, around 77% seen once. The CDR3 contains 20 residues. The germline V gene has CDR1 SGHVS and CDR2 FNYEAQ. Trimming took 5 bases from V and 0 from J; bases not matched to a gene: 15. This chain joins TRBV7-6 and TRBJ2-1, with 11 nucleotides matching TRBD2. The TCR comes from a woman in her twenties or thirties in good health and CMV-seronegative. Material: PBMCs. Here the CDR3 reads CASSRDPGLAALSSYNEQFF. CDR3 coding DNA: TGTGCCAGCAGCAGAGACCCGGGACTAGCGGCTCTCAGCTCCTACAATGAGCAGTTCTTC.